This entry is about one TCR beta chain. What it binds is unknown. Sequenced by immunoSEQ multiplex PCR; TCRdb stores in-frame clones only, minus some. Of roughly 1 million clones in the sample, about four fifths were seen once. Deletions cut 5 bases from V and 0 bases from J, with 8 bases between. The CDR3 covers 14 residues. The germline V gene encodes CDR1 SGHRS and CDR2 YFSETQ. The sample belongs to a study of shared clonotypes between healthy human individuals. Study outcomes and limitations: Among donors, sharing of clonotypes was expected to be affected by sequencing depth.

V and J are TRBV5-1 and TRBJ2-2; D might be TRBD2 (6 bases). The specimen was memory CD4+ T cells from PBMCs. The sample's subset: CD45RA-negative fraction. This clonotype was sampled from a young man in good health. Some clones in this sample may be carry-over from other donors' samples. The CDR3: CASRRGPNTGELFF. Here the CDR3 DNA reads TGCGCCAGCAGGCGGGGACCGAACACCGGGGAGCTGTTTTTT. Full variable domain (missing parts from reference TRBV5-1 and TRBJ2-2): KAGVTQTPRYLIKTRGQQVTLSCSPISGHRSVSWYQQTPGQGLQFLFEYFSETQRNKGNFPGRFSGRQFSNSRSEMNVSTLELGDSALYLCASRRGPNTGELFFGEGSRLTVL.